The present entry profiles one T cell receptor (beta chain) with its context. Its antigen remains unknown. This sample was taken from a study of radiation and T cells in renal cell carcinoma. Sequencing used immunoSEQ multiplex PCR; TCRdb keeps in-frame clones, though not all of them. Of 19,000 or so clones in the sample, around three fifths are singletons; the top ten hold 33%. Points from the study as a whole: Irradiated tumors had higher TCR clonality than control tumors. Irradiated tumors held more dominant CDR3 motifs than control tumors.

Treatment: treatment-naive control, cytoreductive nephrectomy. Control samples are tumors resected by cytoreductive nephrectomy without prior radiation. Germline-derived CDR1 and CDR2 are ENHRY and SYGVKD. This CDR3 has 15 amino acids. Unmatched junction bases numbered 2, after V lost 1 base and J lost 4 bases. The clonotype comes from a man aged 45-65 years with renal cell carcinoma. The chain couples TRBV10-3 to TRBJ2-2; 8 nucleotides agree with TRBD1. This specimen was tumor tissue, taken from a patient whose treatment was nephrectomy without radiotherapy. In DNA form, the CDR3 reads TGTGCCATCAGTGAGTTAGACAGGGGCACCGGGGAGCTGTTTTTT. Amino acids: CAISELDRGTGELFF.